These T cell receptor beta chains were read from a single sample in a study of blood T cell repertoires in COVID-19. Clones were read by immunoSEQ multiplex PCR, and TCRdb kept only the in-frame ones, dropping some. The top ten hold approximately 0.93% of the sample, which has fewer than 450,000 clones, about 90% seen once. Source material: PBMCs or T cells enriched from blood (not recorded which). These receptors were taken from a woman aged 25-40 years who had recovered from COVID-19. Each CDR3 is given with its conserved first and last residue. D genes are given only for firm matches. Clone sizes are given selectively: once, few, many, or a class where the clone is expanded.

cdr3_aa	cdr3_nt	v_call	clone_size	d_call	cdr3_length	j_call
CASSPGEMNIRGTEAFF	TGCGCCAGCAGCCCGGGCGAGATGAACATTCGGGGCACTGAAGCTTTCTTT	TRBV4-1	NA	NA	17	TRBJ1-1
CASRRGRETEAFF	TGTGCCAGCCGCAGGGGGCGGGAGACTGAAGCTTTCTTT	TRBV19	NA	TRBD1	13	TRBJ1-1
CASSRRDSNTEAFF	TGCGCCAGCAGCCGAAGGGACAGCAACACTGAAGCTTTCTTT	TRBV4-1	NA	TRBD1	14	TRBJ1-1
CASSQDQARRDEQYF	TGCGCCAGCAGCCAAGATCAGGCCAGAAGAGACGAGCAGTACTTC	TRBV4-1	NA	NA	15	TRBJ2-7
CASNPRGAPTNTGELFF	TGTGCCAGCAATCCTCGGGGGGCACCTACGAACACCGGGGAGCTGTTTTTT	TRBV5-5	NA	NA	17	TRBJ2-2
CATSDPRGVQETQYF	TGTGCCACCAGTGACCCCCGGGGGGTCCAAGAGACCCAGTACTTC	TRBV24-1	NA	TRBD2	15	TRBJ2-5
CASSQEMAQGRHF	TGCGCCAGCAGCCAAGAGATGGCGCAGGGGAGGCATTTT	TRBV4-1	once	NA	13	TRBJ1-5
CASSYVEDSPLHF	TGTGCCAGCAGTTACGTAGAAGATTCACCCCTCCACTTT	TRBV6-5	NA	NA	13	TRBJ1-6
CASSLAGAHPNEKLFF	TGTGCCAGCAGCTTAGCGGGGGCGCACCCTAATGAAAAACTGTTTTTT	TRBV7-9	NA	NA	16	TRBJ1-4
CASSQGATTEQYF	TGTGCCAGCAGCCAGGGGGCGACCACCGAGCAGTACTTC	TRBV7-9	few	TRBD1	13	TRBJ2-7
CASSLGVAGAANEQFF	TGTGCCAGCAGCTTAGGCGTGGCAGGGGCGGCCAATGAGCAGTTCTTC	TRBV7-7	NA	NA	16	TRBJ2-1
CASSSDRAYGYTF	TGTGCCAGCAGCTCGGACAGGGCCTATGGCTACACCTTC	TRBV28	once	TRBD1	13	TRBJ1-2
CASSPGLASQETQYF	TGTGCCAGCAGCCCGGGACTAGCCTCCCAAGAGACCCAGTACTTC	TRBV5-6	NA	TRBD2	15	TRBJ2-5
CASSLYSLQNSPLHF	TGTGCCAGCAGTTTATACAGTCTACAGAATTCACCCCTCCACTTT	TRBV27	once	NA	15	TRBJ1-6